These 20 T cell receptor beta chains came from one sample sequenced in a study of OX40 agonist ivuxolimab in advanced cancers. Assay used: immunoSEQ multiplex PCR; TCRdb lists only in-frame clones, some missing. The sample records about 80,000 clones, roughly 90% being singletons. The source material was CD4+ or CD8+ T cells sorted from blood, sampled in a trial of the OX40 agonist ivuxolimab. The receptors were sampled from an adult with an advanced solid tumor such as melanoma, head and neck, liver or kidney cancer.

The J gene is TRBJ2-2, the V gene TRBV5-6; D remains unclear. Germline CDR1 SGHDT, CDR2 YYEEEE. This CDR3 contains 14 residues. V was pared by 4 bases and J by 4 bases, with 11 bases between. The CDR3 region has the DNA TGTGCCAGCAGCGAAGGGCTCCCCACCGGGGAGCTGTTTTTT. Its protein is CASSEGLPTGELFF. Filled out from reference TRBV5-6 and TRBJ2-2, the complete variable domain reads DAGVTQSPTHLIKTRGQQVTLRCSPKSGHDTVSWYQQALGQGPQFIFQYYEEEERQRGNFPDRFSGHQFPNYSSELNVNALLLGDSALYLCASSEGLPTGELFFGEGSRLTVL.

The chain recombines TRBV9 with TRBJ1-4; tentatively, D is TRBD1 (5 bases). Trimming pared 4 bases from V and 0 bases from J, leaving 10 bases between. The CDR3 is 15 residues long. Germline CDR1 is SGDLS and CDR2 is YYNGEE. The CDR3 is CASSIGGATNEKLFF. As DNA, the CDR3 is TGTGCCAGCAGCATCGGGGGAGCAACTAATGAAAAACTGTTTTTT.

The genes are TRBV9 and TRBJ2-2; D remains ambiguous. Trimming stripped 0 bases from V and 0 bases from J, with 12 bases between. The CDR3 totals 17 residues. From germline, CDR1 is SGDLS and CDR2 YYNGEE. The CDR3 here is CASSVGSTASNTGELFF. Written as DNA, the CDR3 is TGTGCCAGCAGCGTAGGCTCTACAGCCTCGAACACCGGGGAGCTGTTTTTT.

A few counts support this clone. J is TRBJ1-2 and V is TRBV9, with D hard to call. Trimming left V 0 bases short and J 8 bases short, with 11 bases between. CDR1 SGDLS and CDR2 YYNGEE come from the germline V gene. The CDR3 is 13 residues long. Written as DNA, the CDR3 is TGTGCCAGCAGCGTAGACGGGGTGGGAGGCTACACCTTC. Residues: CASSVDGVGGYTF.

The chain recombines TRBV21-1 with TRBJ1-5. TRBV21-1 is recorded as a pseudogene. CDR3 length: 15 residues. The CDR3 nucleotides read TGTGCCCGGTTCGTTGGACGGGCTAGCAATCAGCCCCAGCATTTT. Its translation: CARFVGRASNQPQHF.

The rearrangement links TRBV27 to TRBJ1-1; D might be TRBD1 (5 bases). Germline V gene lookup returns CDR1 MNHEY and CDR2 SMNVEV (reference sequence). The CDR3 covers 13 residues. V was clipped by 3 bases and J by 5 bases, with 10 bases between them. The CDR3 loop reads CASSFGGGTEAFF. The CDR3 nucleotides are TGTGCCAGCAGTTTTGGGGGGGGGACTGAAGCTTTCTTT.

The rearrangement uses TRBV11-3 and TRBJ2-1, with D unresolved. The CDR3 sequence is 17 residues long. The germline CDR1 and CDR2 sequences are SGHNT and YENEEA. V dropped 1 base and J dropped 3 bases, with 16 bases sitting between them. The CDR3 loop reads CASSLAVTEEVYNEQFF. CDR3 nucleotides: TGTGCCAGCAGCTTAGCGGTAACAGAAGAGGTCTACAATGAGCAGTTCTTC.

The chain has TRBV11-2 and TRBJ2-1, with D tentatively TRBD1 or TRBD2 (5 bases each). V gave up 7 bases and J gave up 7 bases, with 23 bases separating them. The CDR3 runs 16 residues. CDR1 SGHAT and CDR2 FQNNGV come from the germline V gene. The CDR3 DNA sequence: TGTGCCAGCATCGGGACCGCCGGGCCCTGGGGGAATGAGCAGTTCTTC. Translation gives CASIGTAGPWGNEQFF.

V and J are TRBV27 and TRBJ2-2; D unclear. The CDR3 extends over 14 amino acids. V gave up 3 bases and J gave up 4 bases, with 9 bases separating them. Germline CDR1 MNHEY, CDR2 SMNVEV (reference sequence). In nucleotides, the CDR3 is TGTGCCAGCAGTTTGGGTGGCGGCACCGGGGAGCTGTTTTTT. Translated, it gives CASSLGGGTGELFF.

This chain uses TRBV6-5 with TRBJ1-2, with a possible D match to TRBD1 (6 bases). CDR3 size: 13 residues. Trimming stripped 3 bases from V and 6 bases from J, with 11 bases between. The germline gives CDR1 MNHEY, CDR2 SVGAGI. The CDR3 nucleotides read TGTGCCAGCAGTTATGTGGGGGCGCATGGCTACACCTTC. As protein: CASSYVGAHGYTF.

The chain carries TRBV7-6 and TRBJ2-7; D is unclear. The V and J ends lost 5 bases and 4 bases respectively, with 18 bases between them. This CDR3 has 15 residues. Germline V gene data show CDR1 as SGHVS and CDR2 as FNYEAQ. CDR3 region: CASSPSGGGIYEQYF. CDR3 bases: TGTGCCAGCAGCCCTTCGGGCGGTGGGATATACGAGCAGTACTTC.

A few counts support this clone. Here the CDR3 reads CASSPPRDYGYTF. The CDR3 DNA is TGTGCCAGCAGCCCTCCAAGGGACTATGGCTACACCTTC. V and J are TRBV11-3 and TRBJ1-2; D gene uncertain. Germline V lookup: CDR1 SGHNT, CDR2 YENEEA. The CDR3 contains 13 residues. V lost 5 bases to trimming and J lost 3 bases, with 10 bases between them.

The V call is TRBV19, the J call TRBJ1-1; 10 bases map to TRBD1. Trimming at V came to 5 bases and at J to 5 bases, leaving 5 bases not matched to a gene. The CDR3 contains 14 residues. Germline V gives CDR1 LNHDA, CDR2 SQIVND (reference sequence). The CDR3 here is CASSWTGGGTEAFF. CDR3 nucleotides: TGTGCCAGTAGTTGGACAGGGGGAGGGACTGAAGCTTTCTTT.

The rearrangement uses TRBV6-4 and TRBJ1-2, with 8 nucleotides matching TRBD1. V lost 8 bases and J lost 1; bases outside the gene matches: 3. The CDR3 is 13 amino acids. CDR1 is MRHNA, CDR2 SNTAGT, per germline. The CDR3 bases are TGTGCCAGCCGAGGACAGGGTAACTATGGCTACACCTTC. Its protein is CASRGQGNYGYTF.

The V and J genes are TRBV27 and TRBJ1-1, with D perhaps TRBD1 (6 bases). This CDR3 has 14 amino acids. Trimming removed 5 bases from V and 2 bases from J, with 12 bases in between. Germline loops: CDR1 MNHEY, CDR2 SMNVEV (reference sequence). The CDR3 DNA reads as TGTGCCAGCAGTATACAGGGTGGTAACACTGAAGCTTTCTTT. Protein product: CASSIQGGNTEAFF.

CDR3 sequence reads: CATGSNTEAFF. CDR3 DNA: TGTGCCACGGGCTCGAACACTGAAGCTTTCTTT. V usage is TRBV6-5 and J usage is TRBJ1-1, with no clear D. The length of the CDR3 is 11 residues. Germline loops: CDR1 MNHEY, CDR2 SVGAGI. V lost 10 bases to trimming and J lost 1 base, with 7 bases between them.

The J gene is TRBJ1-4, the V gene TRBV5-4; D is unresolved. Per germline, CDR1 SGHNT and CDR2 YYREEE (reference sequence). The CDR3 is made up of 12 amino acids. Trimming stripped 3 bases from V and 4 bases from J, with 4 bases between. The CDR3 region is CASSWSNEKLFF. The DNA for the CDR3 is TGTGCCAGCAGCTGGAGTAATGAAAAACTGTTTTTT.

J is TRBJ2-5 and V is TRBV13; 9 positions match TRBD1. The CDR3 spans 16 residues. In germline, CDR1 is PRHDT, CDR2 FYEKMQ (reference sequence). The V gene end was trimmed by 7 bases and the J gene end by 4 bases; junction bases not matched to a gene: 13. DNA for the CDR3: TGTGCCAGCACCGCACTCTCGGGACAGGGCCTAGAGACCCAGTACTTC. It is translated as CASTALSGQGLETQYF. The whole variable domain, remainder taken from reference TRBV13 and TRBJ2-5, is AAGVIQSPRHLIKEKRETATLKCYPIPRHDTVYWYQQGPGQDPQFLISFYEKMQSDKGSIPDRFSAQQFSDYHSELNMSSLELGDSALYFCASTALSGQGLETQYFGPGTRLLVL.

The V gene is TRBV7-2, the J gene TRBJ1-1; D is unclear. V was trimmed by 2 bases and J by 4 bases, leaving 5 bases between them. This CDR3 contains 12 residues. Germline V gene sequence: CDR1 SGHTA, CDR2 FQGNSA. The CDR3 loop is CASSLLLTEAFF. CDR3 DNA sequence: TGTGCCAGCAGCTTATTGCTCACTGAAGCTTTCTTT.

The chain couples TRBV5-4 to TRBJ1-3, with no clear D. CDR1 is SGHNT and CDR2 is YYREEE in the germline V gene (reference sequence). Trimming pared 4 bases from V and 4 bases from J, leaving 9 bases between. The CDR3 runs 13 residues. The CDR3 loop is CASSPGFGNTIYF. The CDR3, as DNA: TGTGCCAGCAGCCCCGGGTTCGGAAACACCATATATTTT.